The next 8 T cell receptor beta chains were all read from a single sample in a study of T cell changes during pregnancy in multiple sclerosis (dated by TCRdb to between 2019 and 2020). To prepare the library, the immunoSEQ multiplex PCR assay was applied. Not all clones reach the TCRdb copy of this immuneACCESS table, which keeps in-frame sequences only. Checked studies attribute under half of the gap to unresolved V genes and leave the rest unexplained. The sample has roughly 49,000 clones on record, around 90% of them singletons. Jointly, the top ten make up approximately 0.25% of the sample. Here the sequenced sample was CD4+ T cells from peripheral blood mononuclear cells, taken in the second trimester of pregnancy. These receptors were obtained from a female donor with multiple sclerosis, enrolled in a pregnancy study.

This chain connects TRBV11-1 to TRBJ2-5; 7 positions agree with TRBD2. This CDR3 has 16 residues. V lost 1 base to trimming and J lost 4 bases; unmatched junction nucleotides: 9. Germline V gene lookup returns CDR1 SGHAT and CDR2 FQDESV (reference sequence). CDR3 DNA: TGTGCCAGCAGCTTAGGGTCCCGGGAGGTGGGAGAGACCCAGTACTTC. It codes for CASSLGSREVGETQYF.

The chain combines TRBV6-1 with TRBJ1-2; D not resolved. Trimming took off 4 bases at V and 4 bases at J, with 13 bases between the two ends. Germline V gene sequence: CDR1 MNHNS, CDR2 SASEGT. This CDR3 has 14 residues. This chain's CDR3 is CASSAHVELYGYTF. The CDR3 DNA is TGTGCCAGCAGTGCTCATGTCGAGCTCTATGGCTACACCTTC.

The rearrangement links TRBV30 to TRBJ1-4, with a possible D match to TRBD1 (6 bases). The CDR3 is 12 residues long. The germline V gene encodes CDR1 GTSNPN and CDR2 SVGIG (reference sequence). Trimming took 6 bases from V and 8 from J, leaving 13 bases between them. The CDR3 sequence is CACRGLYEKLFF. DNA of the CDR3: TGTGCCTGCAGGGGTCTTTACGAAAAACTGTTTTTT.

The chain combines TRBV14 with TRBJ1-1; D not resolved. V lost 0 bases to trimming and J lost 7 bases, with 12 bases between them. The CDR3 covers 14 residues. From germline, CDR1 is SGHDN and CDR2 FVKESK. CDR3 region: CASSQDRGLFEAFF. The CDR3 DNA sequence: TGTGCCAGCAGCCAAGACCGTGGGCTCTTTGAAGCTTTCTTT. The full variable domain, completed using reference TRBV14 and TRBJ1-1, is EAGVTQFPSHSVIEKGQTVTLRCDPISGHDNLYWYRRVMGKEIKFLLHFVKESKQDESGMPNNRFLAERTGGTYSTLKVQPAELEDSGVYFCASSQDRGLFEAFFGQGTRLTVV.

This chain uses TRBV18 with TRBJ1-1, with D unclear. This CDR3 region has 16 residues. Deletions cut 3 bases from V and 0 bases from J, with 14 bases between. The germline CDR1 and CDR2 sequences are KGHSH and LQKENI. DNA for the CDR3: TGTGCCAGCTCACCTAATCCCGGACTGATGAACACTGAAGCTTTCTTT. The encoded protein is CASSPNPGLMNTEAFF.

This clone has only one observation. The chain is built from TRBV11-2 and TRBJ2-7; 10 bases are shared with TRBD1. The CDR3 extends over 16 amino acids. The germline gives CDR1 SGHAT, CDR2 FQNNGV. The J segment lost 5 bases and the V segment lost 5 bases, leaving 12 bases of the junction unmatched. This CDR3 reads CASSPLRGQGNHEQYF. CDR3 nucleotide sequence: TGTGCCAGCAGCCCCCTGCGGGGACAGGGGAACCACGAGCAGTACTTC.

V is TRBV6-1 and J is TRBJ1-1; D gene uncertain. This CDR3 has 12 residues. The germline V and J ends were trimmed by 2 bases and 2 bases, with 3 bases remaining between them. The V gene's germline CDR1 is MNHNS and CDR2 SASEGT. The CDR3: CASSEYNTEAFF. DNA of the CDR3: TGTGCCAGCAGTGAATATAACACTGAAGCTTTCTTT.

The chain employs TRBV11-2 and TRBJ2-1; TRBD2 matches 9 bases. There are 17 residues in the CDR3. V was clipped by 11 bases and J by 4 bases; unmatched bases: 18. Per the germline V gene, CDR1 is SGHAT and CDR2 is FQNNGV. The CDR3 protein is CAPPSAGGLKSYNEQFF. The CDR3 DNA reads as TGTGCCCCTCCGAGCGCGGGGGGGCTTAAGTCTTACAATGAGCAGTTCTTC.